Shown below are 17 T cell receptor beta chains from a single sample sequenced in a study of T cells after yellow fever vaccination. Each CDR3 protein gets one entry after TCRdb re-called the 5' RACE reads with MiXCR. The sample holds roughly 350,000 distinct CDR3 sequences, approximately 4% seen once. The source was PBMCs, collected 5 days after the yellow fever booster vaccination. These receptors all stem from a man aged 18-30 years who received the YFV17D yellow fever vaccine.

V gene TRBV18 combines with J gene TRBJ2-3; tentatively, D is TRBD1 or TRBD2 (5 bases each). Per the germline V gene, CDR1 is KGHSH and CDR2 is LQKENI. The ends were cut back, 0 bases at V and 4 bases at J, with 11 bases in the middle. The length of the CDR3 is 15 residues. For the CDR3, the DNA is TGTGCCAGCTCACCACCGATTCGGGGCCCAGATACGCAGTATTTT. It encodes CASSPPIRGPDTQYF.

This clonotype was observed a few times. The chain employs TRBV4-3 and TRBJ2-2, with TRBD2 identical over 8 bases. The CDR3 consists of 20 residues. CDR1 is LGHNA, CDR2 YSLEER, per germline. The trim removed 0 bases at V and 0 bases at J, leaving 12 bases unmatched. The CDR3 here is CASSQDGAGGRNSNTGELFF. As DNA, the CDR3 is TGCGCCAGCAGCCAAGATGGCGCGGGGGGACGAAATTCGAACACCGGGGAGCTGTTTTTT.

This clonotype was observed a handful of times. The rearrangement uses TRBV24-1 and TRBJ1-4; 8 nucleotides agree with TRBD1. This CDR3 has 15 residues. CDR1 KGHDR and CDR2 SFDVKD come from the germline V gene. V dropped 3 bases and J dropped 8; count of bases not matched to a gene: 7. Here the CDR3 DNA reads TGTGCCACCAGTGATCCTGGACAGGGTGGAGAAAAACTGTTTTTT. Its protein is CATSDPGQGGEKLFF.

This sequence joins TRBV29-1 and TRBJ1-2; 12 bases are shared with TRBD1. The CDR3 extends over 13 amino acids. Germline CDR1 and CDR2: SQVTM and ANQGSEA. V dropped 3 bases and J dropped 8; count of bases not matched to a gene: 4. The CDR3 DNA reads TGCAGCGTTGATGGGACAGGGGGCCCCGGCTACACCTTC. Residues: CSVDGTGGPGYTF.

This chain links TRBV7-9 with TRBJ2-1; possibly TRBD2 for D (6 bases). The CDR3 spans 14 residues. Germline CDR1 is SEHNR and CDR2 is FQNEAQ (reference sequence). V shed 5 bases and J shed 5 bases, with 13 bases lying between them. CDR3 sequence: CASSPVRGNNEQFF. In nucleotides, the CDR3 is TGTGCCAGCAGCCCCGTCCGGGGGAACAATGAGCAGTTCTTC.

This clonotype has at least ten counts. The rearrangement links TRBV10-2 to TRBJ2-7; 9 bases map to TRBD2. This CDR3 is 14 amino acids long. V dropped 10 bases and J dropped 2; count of bases not matched to a gene: 9. CDR1 is WSHSY, CDR2 SAAADI, per germline. CDR3 coding DNA: TGCGCCACACGCAGCGGGGGGCTTACCTACGAGCAGTACTTC. Protein product: CATRSGGLTYEQYF.

This clonotype was counted many times. The chain employs TRBV5-1 and TRBJ2-5; a weak D match, TRBD1 (5 bases). This CDR3 has 16 residues. Per germline, CDR1 SGHRS and CDR2 YFSETQ. V gave up 3 bases and J gave up 1 base, with 16 bases separating them. CDR3 DNA: TGCGCCAGCAGCTCATCGGAAGGACACCCCCAAGAGACCCAGTACTTC. This encodes CASSSSEGHPQETQYF.

This clonotype was found many times. The chain couples TRBV6-5 to TRBJ2-3; no definite D call. CDR3 size: 14 residues. V was cut by 2 bases and J by 0 bases, with 6 bases left in between. The germline V gene encodes CDR1 MNHEY and CDR2 SVGAGI. CDR3 coding DNA: TGTGCCAGCAGTTACCGCGCCAGCACAGATACGCAGTATTTT. Translation: CASSYRASTDTQYF.

This clonotype appeared a few times. The chain is built from TRBV5-1 and TRBJ1-4, with D unresolved. This CDR3 spans 13 amino acids. Germline V lookup: CDR1 SGHRS, CDR2 YFSETQ. Trimming took off 1 base at V and 8 bases at J, with 9 bases between the two ends. The DNA of the CDR3 is TGCGCCAGCAGCTTGTCGGGAGCCGAAAAACTGTTTTTT. Its protein product is CASSLSGAEKLFF. The entire variable domain, with the rest obtained from reference TRBV5-1 and TRBJ1-4, is as follows: KAGVTQTPRYLIKTRGQQVTLSCSPISGHRSVSWYQQTPGQGLQFLFEYFSETQRNKGNFPGRFSGRQFSNSRSEMNVSTLELGDSALYLCASSLSGAEKLFFGSGTQLSVL.

This clonotype was observed a handful of times. The genes are TRBV6-5 and TRBJ2-7, with D perhaps matching TRBD2 (5 bases). The CDR3 loop spans 13 amino acids. V dropped 5 bases and J dropped 4 bases, with 12 bases sitting between them. Germline-derived CDR1 and CDR2 are MNHEY and SVGAGI. The CDR3 reads CASSTPREYEQYF. CDR3 sequence (DNA): TGTGCCAGCAGTACTCCCCGGGAATACGAGCAGTACTTC.

This clonotype was seen at least ten times. This chain uses TRBV2 with TRBJ2-5; D is tentatively TRBD1 or TRBD2 (6 bases each). V dropped 8 bases and J dropped 0 bases, with 19 bases sitting between them. Germline V gene lookup returns CDR1 SNHLY and CDR2 FYNNEI. This CDR3 is built from 16 residues. CDR3 region: CASRREGGPYQETQYF. The CDR3 DNA reads as TGTGCCAGCCGCCGGGAAGGGGGGCCGTACCAAGAGACCCAGTACTTC.

Ten or more counts support this clonotype. This chain links TRBV7-9 with TRBJ2-1; D unclear. CDR1 SEHNR and CDR2 FQNEAQ come from the germline V gene (reference sequence). The length of the CDR3 is 15 residues. Trimming shortened V by 4 bases and J by 2 bases, and 12 bases separated the two germline ends. CDR3 amino acids: CASSSGRGAYNEQFF. The CDR3, as DNA: TGTGCCAGCAGCTCGGGTCGCGGAGCCTACAATGAGCAGTTCTTC.

This clonotype was detected only a few times. The chain recombines TRBV11-2 with TRBJ1-2; D is unclear. Germline V gene lookup returns CDR1 SGHAT and CDR2 FQNNGV. Trimming pared 4 bases from V and 8 bases from J, leaving 14 bases between. This CDR3 contains 13 residues. The CDR3: CASSSRTPAGYTF. Written as DNA, the CDR3 is TGTGCCAGCAGCTCCCGCACCCCGGCCGGCTACACCTTC.

This clonotype was found many times. The chain has TRBV5-1 and TRBJ1-1, with a possible D match to TRBD1 (6 bases). V shed 2 bases and J shed 4 bases, with 9 bases lying between them. CDR1 is SGHRS and CDR2 is YFSETQ in the germline V gene. The CDR3 length is 13 residues. CDR3 residues: CASSLQGPTEAFF. Here the CDR3 DNA reads TGCGCCAGCAGCTTACAGGGCCCCACTGAAGCTTTCTTT. The complete variable domain, with remaining parts taken from reference TRBV5-1 and TRBJ1-1, reads KAGVTQTPRYLIKTRGQQVTLSCSPISGHRSVSWYQQTPGQGLQFLFEYFSETQRNKGNFPGRFSGRQFSNSRSEMNVSTLELGDSALYLCASSLQGPTEAFFGQGTRLTVV.

This clonotype was seen many times. This chain uses TRBV24-1 with TRBJ2-3; 9 positions agree with TRBD1. Germline assignment: CDR1 KGHDR and CDR2 SFDVKD. The CDR3 runs 18 residues. Trimming took 0 bases from V and 2 from J; bases not matched to a gene: 8. The CDR3 here is CATSDLGRQGGNTDTQYF. The CDR3 DNA reads TGTGCCACCAGTGATTTGGGTCGACAGGGGGGGAACACAGATACGCAGTATTTT.

This clonotype was detected many times. The V and J genes are TRBV7-9 and TRBJ2-5, with 9 nucleotides matching TRBD2. The CDR3 runs 13 residues. Per the germline V gene, CDR1 is SEHNR and CDR2 is FQNEAQ (reference sequence). V shed 7 bases and J 6 bases; nucleotides not matched to a gene: 6. CDR3 amino acids: CASTLAGIQTQYF. The CDR3 DNA reads TGTGCCAGCACCCTAGCGGGGATTCAGACCCAGTACTTC.

In its sample, this clonotype was seen a few times. DNA for the CDR3: TGCGCCAGCAGCCGGGACGAAGGCTACGAGCAGTACTTC. Translating gives CASSRDEGYEQYF. The chain is built from TRBV4-3 and TRBJ2-7; D is perhaps TRBD1 or TRBD2 (5 bases each). Trimming stripped 4 bases from V and 3 bases from J, with 10 bases between. CDR1 is LGHNA and CDR2 is YSLEER in the germline V gene. The CDR3 covers 13 residues.